This is a list of T cell receptor beta chains from one sample in a study of blood T cell repertoires in COVID-19. Assay: immunoSEQ multiplex PCR; the TCRdb copy retains only in-frame clones and omits some. Altogether around 92,000 clones are present, approximately 85% being singletons, with the ten largest covering roughly 25%. The sample was peripheral blood. The receptors shown here come from a human donor in a cohort sampled during active COVID-19. CDR3s include the opening cysteine and the closing phenylalanine or tryptophan. Each record gives: clone size, D gene, J gene, V gene, CDR3 protein, CDR3 DNA. D genes are given only for firm matches. Clone size is given for some rows only: seen once, a few or many times, or a class if the clone is expanded.

clone_size: NA; d_call: NA; j_call: TRBJ2-7; v_call: TRBV21-1; cdr3_aa: CASSLGRRPEQYF; cdr3_nt: TGTGCCAGCAGCCTAGGTCGAAGACCCGAGCAGTACTTC
clone_size: NA; d_call: TRBD2; j_call: TRBJ2-3; v_call: TRBV3-1/TRBV3-2; cdr3_aa: CASSIGLAGGSTDTQYF; cdr3_nt: TGTGCCAGCAGCATAGGACTAGCGGGAGGGAGCACAGATACGCAGTATTTT
clone_size: NA; d_call: NA; j_call: TRBJ2-1; v_call: TRBV7-7; cdr3_aa: CASSLDQGGEQFF; cdr3_nt: TGTGCCAGCAGCTTGGACCAGGGCGGTGAGCAGTTCTTC
clone_size: once; d_call: TRBD1; j_call: TRBJ2-5; v_call: TRBV4-3; cdr3_aa: CASSQAHGQVPQETQYF; cdr3_nt: TGCGCCAGCAGCCAAGCTCACGGACAGGTACCTCAAGAGACCCAGTACTTC
clone_size: NA; d_call: NA; j_call: TRBJ2-2; v_call: TRBV9; cdr3_aa: CASSTTTGELFF; cdr3_nt: TGTGCCAGCAGCACTACCACCGGGGAGCTGTTTTTT
clone_size: few; d_call: NA; j_call: TRBJ1-6; v_call: TRBV27; cdr3_aa: CASSPTNSPLHF; cdr3_nt: TGTGCCAGCAGTCCCACAAATTCACCCCTCCACTTT
clone_size: NA; d_call: NA; j_call: TRBJ1-1; v_call: TRBV19; cdr3_aa: CASSLQGPAEAFF; cdr3_nt: TGTGCCAGTAGTCTTCAGGGGCCTGCTGAAGCTTTCTTT
clone_size: NA; d_call: TRBD2; j_call: TRBJ2-3; v_call: TRBV9; cdr3_aa: CASSVQRETVDTQYF; cdr3_nt: TGTGCCAGCAGCGTCCAGCGGGAGACGGTGGATACGCAGTATTTT
clone_size: once; d_call: NA; j_call: TRBJ1-1; v_call: TRBV5-1; cdr3_aa: CASSMDSPNTEAFF; cdr3_nt: TGCGCCAGCAGCATGGACAGCCCGAACACTGAAGCTTTCTTT
clone_size: NA; d_call: TRBD1; j_call: TRBJ1-1; v_call: TRBV11-2; cdr3_aa: CASSGQGAGDTEAFF; cdr3_nt: TGTGCCAGCAGCGGACAGGGGGCGGGGGACACTGAAGCTTTCTTT
clone_size: NA; d_call: NA; j_call: TRBJ1-2; v_call: TRBV13; cdr3_aa: CASSLGATSYGYTF; cdr3_nt: TGTGCCAGCAGCTTGGGGGCCACCAGCTATGGCTACACCTTC
clone_size: NA; d_call: TRBD1; j_call: TRBJ1-2; v_call: TRBV14; cdr3_aa: CASSPGQGYGYTF; cdr3_nt: TGTGCCAGCAGCCCCGGACAGGGCTATGGCTACACCTTC
clone_size: NA; d_call: NA; j_call: TRBJ2-3; v_call: TRBV15; cdr3_aa: CATSRELQGRGTDTQYF; cdr3_nt: TGTGCCACCAGCAGAGAACTACAGGGCAGGGGCACAGATACGCAGTATTTT